This T cell receptor beta chain was found in a study of blood T cell repertoires in COVID-19. At the level of the study: Samples of COVID-19 (acute and convalescent) were obtained from the United States, Italy and Spain. The cDNA or gDNA used as material had been derived from T cells, B-cell-depleted T cells, or PBMCs.

CDR1 is MDHEN, CDR2 SYDVKM, per germline. V shed 8 bases and J shed 4 bases, with 15 bases lying between them. This CDR3 has 14 residues. As originally analysed: How many nucleated cells were present was estimated from reference gene primer amplification. Generated by immunoSEQ multiplex PCR, the TCRdb table keeps only in-frame clones and is missing some. The DNA was the basis for D and trimming; V, J and clone size are from that table. The table has approximately 190,000 clones, roughly four fifths seen once; the top ten hold about 6%. Sequencing was carried out using peripheral blood. The rearrangement links TRBV28 to TRBJ1-3; no reliable D call. This clonotype was obtained from a woman aged 40 to 50 with acute or convalescent COVID-19. DNA for the CDR3: TGTGCCAGCCTGGCGGCCCTTACAGGAAACACCATATATTTT. Amino acid sequence: CASLAALTGNTIYF. The complete variable domain, with remaining parts taken from reference TRBV28 and TRBJ1-3, reads DVKVTQSSRYLVKRTGEKVFLECVQDMDHENMFWYRQDPGLGLRLIYFSYDVKMKEKGDIPEGYSVSREKKERFSLILESASTNQTSMYLCASLAALTGNTIYFGEGSWLTVV.